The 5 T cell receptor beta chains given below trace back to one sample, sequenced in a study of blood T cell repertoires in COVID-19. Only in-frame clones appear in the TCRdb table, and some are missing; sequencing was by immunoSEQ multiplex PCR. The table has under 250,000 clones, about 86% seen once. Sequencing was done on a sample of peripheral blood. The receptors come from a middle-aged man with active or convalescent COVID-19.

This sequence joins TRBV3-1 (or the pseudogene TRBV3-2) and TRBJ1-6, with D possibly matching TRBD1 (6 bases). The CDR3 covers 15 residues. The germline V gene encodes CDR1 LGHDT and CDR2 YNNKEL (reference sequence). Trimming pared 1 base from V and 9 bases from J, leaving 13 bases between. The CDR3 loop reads CASSQGGQGTSPLHF. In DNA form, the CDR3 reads TGTGCCAGCAGCCAAGGAGGGCAGGGGACTTCACCCCTCCACTTT.

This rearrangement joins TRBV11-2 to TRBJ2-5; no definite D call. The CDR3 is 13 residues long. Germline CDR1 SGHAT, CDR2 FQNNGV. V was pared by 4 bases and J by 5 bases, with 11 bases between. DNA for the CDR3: TGTGCCAGCAGCTCTTTTTTTCGTGAGACCCAGTACTTC. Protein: CASSSFFRETQYF. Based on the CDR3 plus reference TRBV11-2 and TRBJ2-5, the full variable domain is EAGVAQSPRYKIIEKRQSVAFWCNPISGHATLYWYQQILGQGPKLLIQFQNNGVVDDSQLPKDRFSAERLKGVDSTLKIQPAKLEDSAVYLCASSSFFRETQYFGPGTRLLVL.

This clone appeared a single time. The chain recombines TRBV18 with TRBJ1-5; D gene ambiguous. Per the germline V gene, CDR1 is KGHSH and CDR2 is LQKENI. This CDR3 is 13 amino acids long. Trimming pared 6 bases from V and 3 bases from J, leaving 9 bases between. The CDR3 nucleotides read TGTGCCAGCTCGAAAGAGATCAATCAGCCCCAGCATTTT. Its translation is CASSKEINQPQHF.

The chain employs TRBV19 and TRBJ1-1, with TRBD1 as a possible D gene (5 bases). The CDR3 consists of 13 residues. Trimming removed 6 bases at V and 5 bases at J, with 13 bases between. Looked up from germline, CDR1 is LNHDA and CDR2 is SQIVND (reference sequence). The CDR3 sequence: CASSPWGGTEAFF. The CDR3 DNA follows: TGTGCCAGTAGCCCCTGGGGGGGGACTGAAGCTTTCTTT.

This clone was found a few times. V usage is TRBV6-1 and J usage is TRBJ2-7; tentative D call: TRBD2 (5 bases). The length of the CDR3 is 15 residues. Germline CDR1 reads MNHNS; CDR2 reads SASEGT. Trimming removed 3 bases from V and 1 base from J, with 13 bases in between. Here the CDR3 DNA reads TGTGCCAGCAGTGATTCGGGGAGCCTGTCCTACGAGCAGTACTTC. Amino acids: CASSDSGSLSYEQYF.